This is a list of T cell receptor beta chains from one sample in a study of blood T cell repertoires in COVID-19. TCRdb's table, derived via immunoSEQ multiplex PCR, lists solely in-frame clones and lacks some. The data show roughly 86,000 clones, with 80% to 85% seen just once and 6.3% held by the top ten. The sample consisted of peripheral blood. The receptors originated from a man aged 60-69 years with acute or convalescent COVID-19. The CDR3 runs from the conserved cysteine through the conserved F or W. The D gene is left open where the match is weak. A clone size is listed for some rows: how often the clone was seen (once, few, many), or a class if it is expanded.

len: 16; j_gene: TRBJ1-2; d_gene: -; abundance: -; v_gene: TRBV6-5; CDR3aa: CASSYSKGPYPYGYTF; CDR3nt: TGTGCCAGCAGTTACTCGAAGGGGCCCTACCCCTATGGCTACACCTTC
len: 16; j_gene: TRBJ1-4; d_gene: -; abundance: -; v_gene: TRBV5-1; CDR3aa: CASSLGRLMENEKLFF; CDR3nt: TGCGCCAGCAGCTTGGGGCGGTTAATGGAGAATGAAAAACTGTTTTTT
len: 13; j_gene: TRBJ1-1; d_gene: TRBD1; abundance: -; v_gene: TRBV29-1; CDR3aa: CSVDRDRGQEAFF; CDR3nt: TGCAGCGTTGACAGGGACAGGGGGCAAGAAGCTTTCTTT
len: 13; j_gene: TRBJ2-5; d_gene: TRBD2; abundance: -; v_gene: TRBV5-1; CDR3aa: CASRRTGGETQYF; CDR3nt: TGCGCCAGCAGGAGGACGGGGGGAGAGACCCAGTACTTC
len: 15; j_gene: TRBJ1-2; d_gene: -; abundance: -; v_gene: TRBV5-8; CDR3aa: CASSPGERGPYGYTF; CDR3nt: TGTGCCAGCAGCCCAGGGGAGAGAGGGCCCTATGGCTACACCTTC
len: 12; j_gene: TRBJ1-2; d_gene: -; abundance: -; v_gene: TRBV6-5; CDR3aa: CASTMDSYGYTF; CDR3nt: TGTGCCAGCACTATGGACAGCTATGGCTACACCTTC
len: 15; j_gene: TRBJ1-2; d_gene: -; abundance: -; v_gene: TRBV6-1; CDR3aa: CASSEARGWSYGYTF; CDR3nt: TGTGCCAGCAGTGAAGCGCGGGGTTGGAGCTATGGCTACACCTTC
len: 13; j_gene: TRBJ1-2; d_gene: -; abundance: -; v_gene: TRBV15; CDR3aa: CATTMGREYGYTF; CDR3nt: TGTGCCACCACCATGGGGAGAGAATATGGCTACACCTTC
len: 13; j_gene: TRBJ1-2; d_gene: -; abundance: -; v_gene: TRBV4-2; CDR3aa: CASSQETDYGYTF; CDR3nt: TGTGCCAGCAGCCAAGAAACGGACTATGGCTACACCTTC
len: 13; j_gene: TRBJ1-2; d_gene: TRBD1; abundance: -; v_gene: TRBV30; CDR3aa: CAWRTGGADGYTF; CDR3nt: TGTGCCTGGAGGACAGGGGGCGCCGATGGCTACACCTTC
len: 12; j_gene: TRBJ2-5; d_gene: -; abundance: -; v_gene: TRBV12-3/TRBV12-4; CDR3aa: CASSLAGQRQYF; CDR3nt: TGTGCCAGCAGTTTAGCAGGACAGCGCCAGTACTTC
len: 13; j_gene: TRBJ1-1; d_gene: -; abundance: -; v_gene: TRBV19; CDR3aa: CASSMGGSTEAFF; CDR3nt: TGTGCCAGTAGTATGGGGGGTTCCACTGAAGCTTTCTTT
len: 15; j_gene: TRBJ1-2; d_gene: -; abundance: -; v_gene: TRBV25-1; CDR3aa: CASSDFAVDNYGYTF; CDR3nt: TGTGCCAGCAGTGATTTCGCGGTGGATAACTATGGCTACACCTTC
len: 15; j_gene: TRBJ2-7; d_gene: TRBD2; abundance: few; v_gene: TRBV2; CDR3aa: CASSEAGGRDYEQYF; CDR3nt: TGTGCCAGCAGTGAGGCGGGGGGACGGGACTACGAGCAGTACTTC
len: 18; j_gene: TRBJ1-6; d_gene: TRBD1; abundance: -; v_gene: TRBV2; CDR3aa: CASTFRGQGAIYNSPLHF; CDR3nt: TGTGCCAGCACGTTTAGGGGACAGGGGGCGATTTATAATTCACCCCTCCACTTT
len: 15; j_gene: TRBJ2-3; d_gene: -; abundance: few; v_gene: TRBV2; CDR3aa: CASSEVGGSGDTQYF; CDR3nt: TGTGCCAGCAGTGAAGTCGGGGGATCGGGAGATACGCAGTATTTT
len: 16; j_gene: TRBJ1-1; d_gene: -; abundance: -; v_gene: TRBV5-4; CDR3aa: CASSLAGGRGDTEAFF; CDR3nt: TGTGCCAGCAGCTTGGCCGGGGGGCGCGGGGACACTGAAGCTTTCTTT
len: 12; j_gene: TRBJ2-7; d_gene: -; abundance: -; v_gene: TRBV27; CDR3aa: CASGPQFYEQYF; CDR3nt: TGTGCCAGCGGGCCGCAATTCTACGAGCAGTACTTC
len: 15; j_gene: TRBJ1-6; d_gene: -; abundance: -; v_gene: TRBV30; CDR3aa: CAWGNRVTYNSPLHF; CDR3nt: TGTGCCTGGGGAAACAGGGTCACCTATAATTCACCCCTCCACTTT
len: 17; j_gene: TRBJ1-4; d_gene: TRBD1; abundance: -; v_gene: TRBV4-1; CDR3aa: CASSQDPGTGGDEKLFF; CDR3nt: TGCGCCAGCAGCCAAGATCCCGGGACAGGGGGCGATGAAAAACTGTTTTTT
len: 15; j_gene: TRBJ2-7; d_gene: TRBD2; abundance: -; v_gene: TRBV28; CDR3aa: CASSPPGGAGREQYF; CDR3nt: TGTGCCAGCAGCCCCCCGGGGGGGGCTGGGCGCGAGCAGTACTTC
len: 17; j_gene: TRBJ1-1; d_gene: -; abundance: -; v_gene: TRBV18; CDR3aa: CASSPTPRGVGNTEAFF; CDR3nt: TGTGCCAGCTCACCAACCCCTCGGGGAGTGGGGAACACTGAAGCTTTCTTT
len: 15; j_gene: TRBJ1-5; d_gene: -; abundance: -; v_gene: TRBV6-1; CDR3aa: CASSEDNYSNQPQHF; CDR3nt: TGTGCCAGCAGTGAGGACAATTATAGCAATCAGCCCCAGCATTTT
len: 16; j_gene: TRBJ1-6; d_gene: -; abundance: -; v_gene: TRBV9; CDR3aa: CASSATGTHGYSPLHF; CDR3nt: TGTGCCAGCAGCGCCACAGGGACCCACGGGTATTCACCCCTCCACTTT
len: 15; j_gene: TRBJ1-3; d_gene: TRBD1; abundance: -; v_gene: TRBV7-3; CDR3aa: CASSSQGAAGNTIYF; CDR3nt: TGTGCCAGCAGCTCGCAGGGGGCCGCTGGAAACACCATATATTTT
len: 15; j_gene: TRBJ1-1; d_gene: -; abundance: -; v_gene: TRBV4-1; CDR3aa: CASSQDPGGNTEAFF; CDR3nt: TGCGCCAGCAGCCAAGATCCGGGTGGTAACACTGAAGCTTTCTTT
len: 13; j_gene: TRBJ1-2; d_gene: TRBD1; abundance: -; v_gene: TRBV6-1; CDR3aa: CASSEKTGVKITF; CDR3nt: TGTGCCAGCAGTGAAAAAACAGGGGTGAAGATCACCTTC